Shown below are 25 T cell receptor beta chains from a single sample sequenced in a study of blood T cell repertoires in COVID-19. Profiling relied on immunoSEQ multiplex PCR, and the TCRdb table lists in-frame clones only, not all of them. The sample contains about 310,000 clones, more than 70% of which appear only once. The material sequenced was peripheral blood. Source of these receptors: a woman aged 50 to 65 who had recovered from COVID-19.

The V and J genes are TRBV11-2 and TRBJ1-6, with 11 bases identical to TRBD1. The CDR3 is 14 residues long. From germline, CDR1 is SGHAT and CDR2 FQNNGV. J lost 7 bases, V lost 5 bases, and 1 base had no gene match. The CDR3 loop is CASSRDRGNSPLHF. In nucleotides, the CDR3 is TGTGCCAGCAGCCGGGACAGGGGGAATTCACCCCTCCACTTT.

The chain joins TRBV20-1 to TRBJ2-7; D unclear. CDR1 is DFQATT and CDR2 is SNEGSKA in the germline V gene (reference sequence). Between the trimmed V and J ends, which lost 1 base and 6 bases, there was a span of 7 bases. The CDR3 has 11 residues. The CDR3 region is CSARAGFEQYF. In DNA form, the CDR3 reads TGCAGTGCTAGAGCGGGTTTCGAGCAGTACTTC.

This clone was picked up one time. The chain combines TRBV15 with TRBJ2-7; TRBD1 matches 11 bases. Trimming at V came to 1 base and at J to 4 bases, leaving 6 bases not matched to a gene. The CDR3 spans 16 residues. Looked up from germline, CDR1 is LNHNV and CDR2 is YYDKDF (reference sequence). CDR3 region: CATSRALDRGRYEQYF. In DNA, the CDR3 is TGTGCCACCAGCAGAGCTCTGGACAGGGGGCGGTACGAGCAGTACTTC.

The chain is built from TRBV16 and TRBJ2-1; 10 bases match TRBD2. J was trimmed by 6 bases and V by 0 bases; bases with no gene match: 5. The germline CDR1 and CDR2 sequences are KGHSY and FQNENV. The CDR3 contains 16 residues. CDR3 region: CASSQSGSGRGNEQFF. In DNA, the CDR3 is TGTGCCAGCAGCCAATCGGGCAGCGGGAGGGGCAATGAGCAGTTCTTC.

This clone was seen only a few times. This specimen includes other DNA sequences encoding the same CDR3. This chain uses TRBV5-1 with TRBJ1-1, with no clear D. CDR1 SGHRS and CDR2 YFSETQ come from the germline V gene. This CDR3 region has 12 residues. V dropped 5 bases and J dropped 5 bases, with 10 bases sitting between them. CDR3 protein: CASRRGSTEAFF. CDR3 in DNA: TGCGCCAGCAGGAGAGGAAGTACTGAAGCTTTCTTT. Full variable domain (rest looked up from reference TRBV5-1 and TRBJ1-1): KAGVTQTPRYLIKTRGQQVTLSCSPISGHRSVSWYQQTPGQGLQFLFEYFSETQRNKGNFPGRFSGRQFSNSRSEMNVSTLELGDSALYLCASRRGSTEAFFGQGTRLTVV.

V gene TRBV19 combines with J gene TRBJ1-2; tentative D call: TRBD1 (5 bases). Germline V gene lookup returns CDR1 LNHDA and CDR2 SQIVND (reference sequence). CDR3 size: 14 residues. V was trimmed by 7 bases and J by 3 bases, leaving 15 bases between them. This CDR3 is CASTNRQPHYGYTF. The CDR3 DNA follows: TGTGCCAGTACCAATCGACAGCCCCACTATGGCTACACCTTC.

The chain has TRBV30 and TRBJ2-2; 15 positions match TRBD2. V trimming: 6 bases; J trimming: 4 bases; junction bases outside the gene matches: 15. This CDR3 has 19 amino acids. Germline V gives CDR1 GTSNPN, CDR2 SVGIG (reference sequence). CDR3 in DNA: TGTGCCTGTCCCGGGCGGGGACTAGCGGGAGGATTTTCCACCGGGGAGCTGTTTTTT. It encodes CACPGRGLAGGFSTGELFF.

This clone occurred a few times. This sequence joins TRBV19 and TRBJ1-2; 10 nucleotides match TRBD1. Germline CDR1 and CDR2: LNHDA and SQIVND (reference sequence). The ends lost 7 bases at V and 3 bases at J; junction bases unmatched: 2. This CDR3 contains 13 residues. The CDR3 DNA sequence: TGTGCCAGTAAGGACAGGGGGGACTATGGCTACACCTTC. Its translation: CASKDRGDYGYTF.

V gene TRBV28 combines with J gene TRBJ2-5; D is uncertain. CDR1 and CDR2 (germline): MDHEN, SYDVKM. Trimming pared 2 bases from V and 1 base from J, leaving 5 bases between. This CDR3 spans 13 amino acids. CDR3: CASSLEVQETQYF. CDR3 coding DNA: TGTGCCAGCAGTTTAGAGGTCCAAGAGACCCAGTACTTC.

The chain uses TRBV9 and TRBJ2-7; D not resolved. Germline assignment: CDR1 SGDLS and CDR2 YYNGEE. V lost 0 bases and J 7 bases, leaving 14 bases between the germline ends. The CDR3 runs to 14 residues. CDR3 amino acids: CASSVAVSPGEQYF. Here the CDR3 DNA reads TGTGCCAGCAGCGTAGCAGTTAGCCCCGGTGAGCAGTACTTC.

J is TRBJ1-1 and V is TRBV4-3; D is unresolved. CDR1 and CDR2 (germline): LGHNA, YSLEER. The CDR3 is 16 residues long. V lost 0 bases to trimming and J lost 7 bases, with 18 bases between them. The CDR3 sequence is CASSQDRVTGGGEAFF. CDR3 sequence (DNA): TGCGCCAGCAGCCAAGATCGTGTGACGGGAGGAGGTGAAGCTTTCTTT.

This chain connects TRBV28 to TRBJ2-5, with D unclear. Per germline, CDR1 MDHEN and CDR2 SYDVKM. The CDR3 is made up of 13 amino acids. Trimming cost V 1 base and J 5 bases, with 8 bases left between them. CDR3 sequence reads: CASSLYNSETQYF. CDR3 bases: TGTGCCAGCAGTTTATACAACAGTGAGACCCAGTACTTC. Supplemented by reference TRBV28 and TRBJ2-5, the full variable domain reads DVKVTQSSRYLVKRTGEKVFLECVQDMDHENMFWYRQDPGLGLRLIYFSYDVKMKEKGDIPEGYSVSREKKERFSLILESASTNQTSMYLCASSLYNSETQYFGPGTRLLVL.

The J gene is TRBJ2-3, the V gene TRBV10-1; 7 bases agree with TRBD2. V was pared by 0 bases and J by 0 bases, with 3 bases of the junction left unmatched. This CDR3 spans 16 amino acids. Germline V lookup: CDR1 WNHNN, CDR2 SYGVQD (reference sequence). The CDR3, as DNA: TGCGCCAGCAGTGAGTCTAGTAGCGGGAGCACAGATACGCAGTATTTT. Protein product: CASSESSSGSTDTQYF.

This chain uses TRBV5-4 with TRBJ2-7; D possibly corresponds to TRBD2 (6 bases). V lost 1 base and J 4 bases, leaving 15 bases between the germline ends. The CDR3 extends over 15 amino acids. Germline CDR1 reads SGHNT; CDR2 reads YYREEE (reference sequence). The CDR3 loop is CASSLYGRGRYEQYF. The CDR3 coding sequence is TGTGCCAGCAGCTTGTATGGTCGGGGGAGGTACGAGCAGTACTTC. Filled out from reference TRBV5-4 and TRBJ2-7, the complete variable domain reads ETGVTQSPTHLIKTRGQQVTLRCSSQSGHNTVSWYQQALGQGPQFIFQYYREEENGRGNFPPRFSGLQFPNYSSELNVNALELDDSALYLCASSLYGRGRYEQYFGPGTRLTVT.

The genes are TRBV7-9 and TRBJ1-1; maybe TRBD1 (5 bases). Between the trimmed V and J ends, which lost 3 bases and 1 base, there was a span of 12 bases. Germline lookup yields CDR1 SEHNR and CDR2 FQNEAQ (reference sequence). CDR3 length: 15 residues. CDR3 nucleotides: TGTGCCAGCAGCTTTACAGGAGATTGGAACACTGAAGCTTTCTTT. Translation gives CASSFTGDWNTEAFF.

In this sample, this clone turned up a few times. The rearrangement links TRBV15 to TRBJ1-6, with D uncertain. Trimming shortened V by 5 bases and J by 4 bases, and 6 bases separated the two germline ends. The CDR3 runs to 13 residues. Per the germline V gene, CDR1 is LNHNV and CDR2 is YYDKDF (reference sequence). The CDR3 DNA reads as TGTGCCACCAGCGCCCAGTATAATTCACCCCTCCACTTT. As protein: CATSAQYNSPLHF.

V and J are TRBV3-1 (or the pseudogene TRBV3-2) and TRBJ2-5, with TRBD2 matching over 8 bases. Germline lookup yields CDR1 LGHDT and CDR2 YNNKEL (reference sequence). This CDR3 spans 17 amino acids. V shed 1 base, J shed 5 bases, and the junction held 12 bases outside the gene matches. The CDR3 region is CASSQVGGAGVRETQYF. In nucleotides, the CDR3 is TGTGCCAGCAGCCAAGTTGGGGGAGCGGGAGTTCGGGAGACCCAGTACTTC.

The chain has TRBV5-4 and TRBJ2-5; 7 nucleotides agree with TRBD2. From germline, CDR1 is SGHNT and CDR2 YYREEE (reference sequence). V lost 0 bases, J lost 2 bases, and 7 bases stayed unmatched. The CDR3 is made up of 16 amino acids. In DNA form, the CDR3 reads TGTGCCAGCAGCTTGGGGGCTAGCGGACCACAAGAGACCCAGTACTTC. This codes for CASSLGASGPQETQYF. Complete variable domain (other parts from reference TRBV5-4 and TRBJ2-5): ETGVTQSPTHLIKTRGQQVTLRCSSQSGHNTVSWYQQALGQGPQFIFQYYREEENGRGNFPPRFSGLQFPNYSSELNVNALELDDSALYLCASSLGASGPQETQYFGPGTRLLVL.

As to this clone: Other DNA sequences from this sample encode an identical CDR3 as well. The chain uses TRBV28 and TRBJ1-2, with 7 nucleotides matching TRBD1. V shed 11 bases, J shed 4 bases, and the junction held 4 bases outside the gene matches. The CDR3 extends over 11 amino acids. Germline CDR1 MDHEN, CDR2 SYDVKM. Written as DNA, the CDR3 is TGTGCCGGTGGGACAGTCTATGGCTACACCTTC. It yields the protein CAGGTVYGYTF.

The CDR3 spells CASMLSYPHNEQFF. As DNA, the CDR3 is TGTGCCAGCATGCTATCATATCCCCACAATGAGCAGTTCTTC. The chain has TRBV27 and TRBJ2-1, with D hard to call. This CDR3 comprises 14 residues. V was clipped by 7 bases and J by 5 bases, with 15 bases between them. Germline V gives CDR1 MNHEY, CDR2 SMNVEV (reference sequence).

The CDR3 bases are TGCGCCAGCAGCCCCCTCCCAGGAGGACAAGAGACCCAGTACTTC. It encodes CASSPLPGGQETQYF. This chain links TRBV5-1 with TRBJ2-5, with D possibly matching TRBD2 (5 bases). The germline V gene has CDR1 SGHRS and CDR2 YFSETQ. Deletions cut 4 bases from V and 2 bases from J, with 15 bases between. The CDR3 contains 15 residues.

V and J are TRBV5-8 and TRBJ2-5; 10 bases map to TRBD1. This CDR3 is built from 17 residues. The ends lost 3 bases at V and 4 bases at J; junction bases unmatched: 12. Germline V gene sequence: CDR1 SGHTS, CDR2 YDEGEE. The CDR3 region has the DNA TGTGCCAGCAGCTCGGGACAGGGGACGAGTGTGATAGAGACCCAGTACTTC. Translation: CASSSGQGTSVIETQYF.

This CDR3 reads CASSYPGTGDEKLFF. Written as DNA, the CDR3 is TGTGCCAGCAGTTACCCCGGGACAGGGGACGAAAAACTGTTTTTT. The genes are TRBV2 and TRBJ1-4, with 10 bases that match TRBD1. The CDR3 spans 15 residues. From germline, CDR1 is SNHLY and CDR2 FYNNEI. Losses at the gene ends were 5 bases for V and 8 bases for J; bases not matched to a gene: 8.

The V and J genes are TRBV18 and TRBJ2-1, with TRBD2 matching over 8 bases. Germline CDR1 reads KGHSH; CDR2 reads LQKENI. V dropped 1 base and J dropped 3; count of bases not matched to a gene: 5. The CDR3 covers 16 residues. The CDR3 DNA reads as TGTGCCAGCTCACCACAGGCGGGAGGAATCTACAATGAGCAGTTCTTC. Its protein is CASSPQAGGIYNEQFF.

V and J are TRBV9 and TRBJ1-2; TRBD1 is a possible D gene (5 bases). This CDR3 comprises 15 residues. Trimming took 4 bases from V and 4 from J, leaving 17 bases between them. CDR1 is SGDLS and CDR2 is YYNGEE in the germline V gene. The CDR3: CASSPQPTGTYGYTF. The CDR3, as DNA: TGTGCCAGCAGCCCCCAACCCACAGGAACCTATGGCTACACCTTC.